This T cell receptor beta chain was observed in a study of blood T cell repertoires in COVID-19. The CDR3 sequence is 14 residues long. J gave up 6 bases and V 0 bases, and 5 bases lay outside the gene matches. In germline, CDR1 is GTSNPN, CDR2 SVGIG (reference sequence). The table came from immunoSEQ multiplex PCR; TCRdb's copy has only in-frame clones and leaves some out. The profile shows roughly 100,000 clones, 65% to 90% of them singletons. The J gene is TRBJ1-5, the V gene TRBV30, with 7 bases matching TRBD1. This TCR was recovered from a woman at least 80 years old with active or convalescent COVID-19. The sample consisted of peripheral blood. The CDR3 is CAWSVQGGSQPQHF. DNA of the CDR3: TGTGCCTGGAGTGTACAAGGGGGCAGTCAGCCCCAGCATTTT. The full variable domain, rest sourced from reference TRBV30 and TRBJ1-5, is SQTIHQWPATLVQPVGSPLSLECTVEGTSNPNLYWYRQAAGRGLQLLFYSVGIGQISSEVPQNLSASRPQDRQFILSSKKLLLSDSGFYLCAWSVQGGSQPQHFGDGTRLSIL.